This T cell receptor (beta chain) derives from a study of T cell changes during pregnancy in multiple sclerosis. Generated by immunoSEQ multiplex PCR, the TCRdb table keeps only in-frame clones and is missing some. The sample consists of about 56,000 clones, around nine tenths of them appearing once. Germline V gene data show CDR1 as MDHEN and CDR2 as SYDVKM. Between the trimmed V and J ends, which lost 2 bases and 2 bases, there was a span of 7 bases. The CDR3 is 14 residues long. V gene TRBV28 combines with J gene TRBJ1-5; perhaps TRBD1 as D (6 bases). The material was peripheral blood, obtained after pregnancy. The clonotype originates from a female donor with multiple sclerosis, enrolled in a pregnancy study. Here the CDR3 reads CASSLGQRNQPQHF. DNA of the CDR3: TGTGCCAGCAGTTTAGGACAGCGCAATCAGCCCCAGCATTTT.